The present entry profiles one TCR beta chain with its context. Amplified TCR beta CDR3 regions came from RNA transcripts. First-round RT-PCR of the TCR CDR3 relied on the HTBI primer set. Each CDR3 protein is one row after TCRdb ran MiXCR on the multiplex PCR reads. Of 45,000 to 50,000 distinct CDR3 sequences listed, around 49% were seen once; the top ten hold approximately 30%. This sample stems from a study of T cells in Graves' hyperthyroidism and ophthalmopathy. Trimming cost V 4 bases and J 3 bases; bases outside gene matches: 3. Germline CDR1 is LNHNV and CDR2 is YYDKDF (reference sequence). CDR3 length equals 13 residues.

V and J are TRBV15 and TRBJ2-7; 7 positions agree with TRBD1. The sequenced material came from peripheral blood or thyroid tissue (not recorded which). The receptor's source is a woman between 50 and 59 years old with Graves' hyperthyroidism. The CDR3 nucleotides read TGTGCCACCAGCACAAGACAGGGCTACGAGCAGTACTTC. It translates to CATSTRQGYEQYF.